This paragraph reports one T cell receptor beta chain. In the source study's methods: Reference gene primer amplification yielded estimated nucleated cell counts. Data came from immunoSEQ multiplex PCR; TCRdb stores just in-frame clones and leaves some out. V, J and clone size were drawn from that table, and D and trimming were deduced from the DNA. The top ten clones hold about 1.5% of a sample with about 270,000 clones, less than 85% of them seen once. Germline CDR1 is SQVTM and CDR2 is ANQGSEA. V dropped 0 bases and J dropped 4 bases, with 16 bases sitting between them. The CDR3 is 17 residues long. This entry comes from a study of blood T cell repertoires in COVID-19. Study-level background: Researchers got acute and convalescent COVID-19 samples from the United States, Italy and Spain. The cDNA or gDNA used as material had been derived from T cells, B-cell-depleted T cells, or PBMCs.

Seattle patients were enrolled during active infection and followed longitudinally. The chain uses TRBV29-1 and TRBJ2-6; TRBD2 is a possible D gene (7 bases). The sample comprised peripheral blood. This sequence originates from a human donor with COVID-19, enrolled during active disease. The donor label of this sample is uncertain. CDR3 loop: CSVEEPWGGPGANVLTF. Written as DNA, the CDR3 is TGCAGCGTTGAAGAACCGTGGGGGGGGCCCGGGGCCAACGTCCTGACTTTC.